The clone carrying this T cell receptor beta chain was counted a few times. Its antigen is as yet unknown. This sample was included in a study of blood T cells in healthy people across ages. Notes on the study in general: In older individuals, TCR beta diversity per million T cells was lower, falling roughly linearly with age. Estimated diversity that came from one million T cells was considered an underestimate.

A second roughly 7 to 11 cycle PCR used barcoded and J-beta primers. Each CDR3 protein gets one entry after TCRdb re-called the 5' RACE reads with MiXCR. The data contain approximately 670,000 distinct CDR3 sequences, less than 45% of them singletons. The CDR3 loop spans 18 amino acids. Trimming at V came to 4 bases and at J to 1 base, leaving 7 bases not matched to a gene. The germline gives CDR1 MDHEN, CDR2 SYDVKM. The chain combines TRBV28 with TRBJ2-6, with 10 nucleotides matching TRBD1. The sequence came from a man older than 75 in good health. What was sequenced was blood. The CDR3 bases are TGTGCCAGCAGTTCACTCGGGACAGGGGAGTCTGGGGCCAACGTCCTGACTTTC. It yields the protein CASSSLGTGESGANVLTF.